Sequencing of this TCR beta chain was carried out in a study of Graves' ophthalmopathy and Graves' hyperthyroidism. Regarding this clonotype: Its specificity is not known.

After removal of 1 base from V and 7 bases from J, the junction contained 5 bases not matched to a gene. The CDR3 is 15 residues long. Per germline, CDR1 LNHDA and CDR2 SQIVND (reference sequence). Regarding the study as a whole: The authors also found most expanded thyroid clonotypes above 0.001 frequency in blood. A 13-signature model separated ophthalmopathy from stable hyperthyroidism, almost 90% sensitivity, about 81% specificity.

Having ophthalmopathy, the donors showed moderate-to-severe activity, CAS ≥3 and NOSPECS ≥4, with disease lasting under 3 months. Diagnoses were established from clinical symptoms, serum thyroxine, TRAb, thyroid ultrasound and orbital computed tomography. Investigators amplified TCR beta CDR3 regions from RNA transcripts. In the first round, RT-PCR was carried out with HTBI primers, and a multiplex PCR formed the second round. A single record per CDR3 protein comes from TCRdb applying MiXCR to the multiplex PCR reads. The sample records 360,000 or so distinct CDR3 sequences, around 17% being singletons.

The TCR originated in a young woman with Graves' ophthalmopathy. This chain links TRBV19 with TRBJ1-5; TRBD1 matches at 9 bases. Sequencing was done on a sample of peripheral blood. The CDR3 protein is CASSIADRGRQPQHF. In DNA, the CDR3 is TGTGCCAGTAGTATAGCGGACAGGGGAAGACAGCCCCAGCATTTT.